Described below is a single T cell receptor (beta chain) sequence and its context. Antigen specificity is unknown. The CDR3 has 10 amino acids. The V gene's germline CDR1 is SQVTM and CDR2 ANQGSEA. The sample comes from a study of T cells after yellow fever vaccination. Findings and limits, study-wide: A faster peak, day 5 versus 15, was reached by the weaker secondary response.

TCRdb analysed the 5' RACE reads with MiXCR anew, one entry per CDR3 protein. The table includes about 630,000 distinct CDR3 sequences, more than 9% detected once. This rearrangement joins TRBV29-1 to TRBJ2-3, with D uncertain. The source material was PBMCs, sampled on the day of the yellow fever booster vaccination. The clonotype was recovered from a man aged 25 to 45 who received the YFV17D yellow fever vaccine. CDR3 nucleotides: TGCACAGGTAGCACAGATACGCAGTATTTT. Translation: CTGSTDTQYF.